What follows are 25 T cell receptor beta chains derived from one specimen sequenced in a study of blood T cells in healthy people across ages. A second PCR of about 6 to 12 cycles used a sample-barcoded 5' primer and a J-beta primer mix. One entry per CDR3 protein, called by TCRdb with MiXCR from the 5' RACE reads. This table has more than 1.4 million distinct CDR3 sequences, around 39% appearing once. The sequencing input was blood. The receptors derive from a woman aged 18-29 years in good health.

This sequence joins TRBV9 and TRBJ2-5, with 8 bases identical to TRBD2. The V gene's germline CDR1 is SGDLS and CDR2 YYNGEE. The V segment lost 0 bases and the J segment 4 bases; nucleotides outside the gene matches: 8. The CDR3 length is 16 residues. CDR3 protein: CASSVEPGGVGETQYF. CDR3 bases: TGTGCCAGCAGCGTAGAACCCGGGGGGGTCGGAGAGACCCAGTACTTC.

The J gene is TRBJ2-7, the V gene TRBV7-2, with TRBD1 matching 7 bases. V lost 1 base to trimming and J lost 0 bases; unmatched junction nucleotides: 3. Germline CDR1 and CDR2: SGHTA and FQGNSA. This CDR3 comprises 15 residues. The CDR3 is CASSLVGTDSYEQYF. Written as DNA, the CDR3 is TGTGCCAGCAGCTTAGTCGGGACAGACTCCTACGAGCAGTACTTC.

The chain links TRBV4-1 to TRBJ1-1; D not certain. Per germline, CDR1 MGHRA and CDR2 YSYEKL. Trimming cost V 3 bases and J 0 bases, with 11 bases left between them. The CDR3 runs to 15 residues. DNA of the CDR3: TGCGCCAGCAGCCACGCAGATTCAATGAACACTGAAGCTTTCTTT. Protein sequence: CASSHADSMNTEAFF.

The table lists this clonotype with a few counts. This rearrangement joins TRBV2 to TRBJ2-3; either TRBD1 or TRBD2 may supply D (6 bases each). Trimming left V 11 bases short and J 5 bases short, with 11 bases between. Germline CDR1 SNHLY, CDR2 FYNNEI. This CDR3 is 11 amino acids long. CDR3: CACKGGDTQYF. CDR3 bases: TGTGCCTGCAAGGGGGGAGATACGCAGTATTTT.

The CDR3 sequence is CSAPQGTYGYTF. The DNA of the CDR3 is TGCAGTGCTCCTCAGGGGACCTATGGCTACACCTTC. This chain joins TRBV20-1 and TRBJ1-2; D possibly corresponds to TRBD1 (6 bases). Trimming removed 5 bases from V and 4 bases from J, with 11 bases in between. Germline assignment: CDR1 DFQATT and CDR2 SNEGSKA (reference sequence). The CDR3 runs to 12 residues.

The V gene is TRBV4-1, the J gene TRBJ1-3, with D hard to call. CDR1 MGHRA and CDR2 YSYEKL come from the germline V gene. The V end was cut by 3 bases, the J end by 0 bases, with 9 bases between. This CDR3 spans 15 amino acids. CDR3 DNA sequence: TGCGCCAGCAGCCACCCTTACAGCTCTGGAAACACCATATATTTT. Encoded protein: CASSHPYSSGNTIYF.

The genes are TRBV6-1 and TRBJ2-2; D is undetermined. The V end was cut by 0 bases, the J end by 6 bases, with 14 bases between. Looked up from germline, CDR1 is MNHNS and CDR2 is SASEGT. CDR3 length: 16 residues. The chain's CDR3 is CASSEALIGWAGELFF. The CDR3 coding sequence is TGTGCCAGCAGTGAAGCGCTTATAGGGTGGGCCGGGGAGCTGTTTTTT.

This rearrangement joins TRBV20-1 to TRBJ2-1; the D gene is possibly TRBD2 (5 bases). Germline V gives CDR1 DFQATT, CDR2 SNEGSKA (reference sequence). Trimming pared 6 bases from V and 6 bases from J, leaving 21 bases between. CDR3 length: 15 residues. CDR3 sequence (DNA): TGCAGTGCCGCCAGTGGGGAGACCTCTAGCAATGAGCAGTTCTTC. Translation gives CSAASGETSSNEQFF.

This clonotype was detected ten times or more. V gene TRBV5-1 combines with J gene TRBJ2-7; D gene ambiguous. This CDR3 is 12 amino acids long. Per germline, CDR1 SGHRS and CDR2 YFSETQ. Trimming removed 1 base at V and 7 bases at J, with 9 bases between. CDR3 loop: CASSLIPGEQYF. The CDR3 DNA reads TGCGCCAGCAGCTTGATTCCGGGTGAGCAGTACTTC. Supplemented by reference TRBV5-1 and TRBJ2-7, the full variable domain reads KAGVTQTPRYLIKTRGQQVTLSCSPISGHRSVSWYQQTPGQGLQFLFEYFSETQRNKGNFPGRFSGRQFSNSRSEMNVSTLELGDSALYLCASSLIPGEQYFGPGTRLTVT.

This clonotype was counted a few times. The chain employs TRBV30 and TRBJ2-3, with 10 bases aligning to TRBD1. Per germline, CDR1 GTSNPN and CDR2 SVGIG (reference sequence). V lost 3 bases, J lost 3 bases, and 6 bases stayed unmatched. This CDR3 has 15 amino acids. The CDR3 DNA reads as TGTGCCTGGAGCGCCGGGACAGGGGTGACAGATACGCAGTATTTT. This translates into CAWSAGTGVTDTQYF.

The V gene is TRBV9, the J gene TRBJ2-1; 16 bases agree with TRBD2. The J call may not be correct, given that the DNA end is closer to TRBJ2-7. This CDR3 region has 19 residues. Germline V lookup: CDR1 SGDLS, CDR2 YYNGEE. The CDR3 coding sequence is TGTGCCAGCAGCGTGGGACTAGCGGGAGGGAGGGGATCCTACAATGAGCAGTACTTC. It encodes CASSVGLAGGRGSYNEQYF.

On this clonotype itself: The junction and the germline gene differ at one end; a read error may be behind it. The gene calls are TRBV10-3 and TRBJ2-5; the D gene could be TRBD1 or TRBD2 (7 bases each). The CDR3 contains 12 residues. Germline-derived CDR1 and CDR2 are ENHRY and SYGVKD. The CDR3 coding sequence is TGTGTCATCAGGGGAGGGGGCGAGACCCAGTACTTC. This translates into CVIRGGGETQYF.

This clonotype was observed many times. V and J are TRBV29-1 and TRBJ2-3, with D possibly being TRBD2 (5 bases). CDR3 size: 13 residues. Trimming cost V 3 bases and J 2 bases, with 9 bases left between them. Germline loops: CDR1 SQVTM, CDR2 ANQGSEA. This CDR3 reads CSVDEGLTDTQYF. The CDR3 DNA reads TGCAGCGTTGATGAGGGCCTCACAGATACGCAGTATTTT.

This clonotype has more than one count but fewer than ten. The chain combines TRBV12-3 or TRBV12-4 with TRBJ1-1; D perhaps matches TRBD1 (5 bases). The CDR3 spans 14 residues. Between the trimmed V and J ends, which lost 2 bases and 6 bases, there was a span of 13 bases. The CDR3 reads CASSLSRDFAEAFF. In DNA, the CDR3 is TGTGCCAGCAGTTTAAGCAGGGATTTCGCTGAAGCTTTCTTT.

This chain connects TRBV7-9 to TRBJ2-7, with a possible D match to TRBD1 (6 bases). The germline V gene has CDR1 SEHNR and CDR2 FQNEAQ (reference sequence). CDR3 size: 14 residues. Trimming pared 4 bases from V and 5 bases from J, leaving 15 bases between. DNA of the CDR3: TGTGCCAGCAGCTCGGGACAACGACGGGACGAGCAGTACTTC. Protein: CASSSGQRRDEQYF.

The rearrangement joins TRBV20-1 to TRBJ1-6; the D is unclear. CDR1 DFQATT and CDR2 SNEGSKA come from the germline V gene (reference sequence). Trimming shortened V by 0 bases and J by 7 bases, and 16 bases separated the two germline ends. This CDR3 spans 16 amino acids. CDR3 residues: CSARDPRAPNNSPLHF. The CDR3 nucleotides are TGCAGTGCTAGAGATCCCCGGGCCCCCAACAATTCACCCCTCCACTTT.

The gene calls are TRBV7-8 and TRBJ2-3; weak D call: TRBD2 (6 bases). The CDR3 is 16 residues long. Trimming removed 0 bases from V and 2 bases from J, with 12 bases in between. Germline V lookup: CDR1 SGHVS, CDR2 FQNEAQ. The CDR3 loop is CASSLARRGVTDTQYF. The CDR3 DNA follows: TGTGCCAGCAGCTTAGCTCGGCGCGGGGTCACAGATACGCAGTATTTT.

V usage is TRBV7-9 and J usage is TRBJ1-1; no definite D call. The CDR3 runs to 14 residues. Trimming removed 8 bases at V and 1 base at J, with 14 bases between. The germline CDR1 and CDR2 sequences are SEHNR and FQNEAQ (reference sequence). The CDR3 DNA follows: TGTGCCAGCCAGGATGGAGCCAAGAACACTGAAGCTTTCTTT. Protein: CASQDGAKNTEAFF.

This clonotype was counted between two and nine times. The V call is TRBV28, the J call TRBJ2-3; 13 bases match TRBD2. The CDR3 contains 17 residues. The V gene's germline CDR1 is MDHEN and CDR2 SYDVKM. With 4 bases clipped from V and 3 bases from J, the junction kept 7 bases outside the gene matches. CDR3 region: CASSYQGLAGLTDTQYF. CDR3 bases: TGTGCCAGCAGTTACCAGGGACTAGCGGGGTTAACAGATACGCAGTATTTT. Complete variable domain (other parts from reference TRBV28 and TRBJ2-3): DVKVTQSSRYLVKRTGEKVFLECVQDMDHENMFWYRQDPGLGLRLIYFSYDVKMKEKGDIPEGYSVSREKKERFSLILESASTNQTSMYLCASSYQGLAGLTDTQYFGPGTRLTVL.

V gene TRBV10-3 combines with J gene TRBJ1-6, with 9 positions matching TRBD1. Germline values: CDR1 ENHRY, CDR2 SYGVKD. Unmatched junction bases numbered 5, after V lost 4 bases and J lost 7 bases. The CDR3 runs to 15 residues. For the CDR3, the DNA is TGTGCCATCAGTGGGACAGGGGCAGAAAATTCACCCCTCCACTTT. Translated, it gives CAISGTGAENSPLHF.

This chain joins TRBV6-6 and TRBJ2-1, with D unresolved. The V gene's germline CDR1 is MNHNY and CDR2 SVGAGI (reference sequence). This CDR3 has 13 residues. V dropped 2 bases and J dropped 10 bases, with 12 bases sitting between them. CDR3 sequence: CASSYSNLYEQFF. For the CDR3, the DNA is TGTGCCAGCAGTTACAGTAACCTCTACGAGCAGTTCTTC.

In its sample, this clonotype was seen a few times. V usage is TRBV25-1 and J usage is TRBJ2-1; D is perhaps TRBD2 (6 bases). This CDR3 is 14 amino acids long. CDR1 MGHDK and CDR2 SYGVNS come from the germline V gene. The V end lost 6 bases, the J end lost 8 bases, and 17 bases lay between the germline ends. CDR3: CASSPPGVRYEQFF. CDR3 DNA sequence: TGTGCCAGCAGCCCCCCGGGGGTACGATATGAGCAGTTCTTC.

V is TRBV6-5 and J is TRBJ1-1; 7 positions agree with TRBD1. V lost 0 bases, J lost 3 bases, and 1 base stayed unmatched. Germline V gene data show CDR1 as MNHEY and CDR2 as SVGAGI. The CDR3 sequence is 14 residues long. CDR3 DNA sequence: TGTGCCAGCAGTTACTCACAGGGGTACACTGAAGCTTTCTTT. Residues: CASSYSQGYTEAFF.

V gene TRBV20-1 combines with J gene TRBJ2-5; 8 nucleotides line up with TRBD2. From germline, CDR1 is DFQATT and CDR2 SNEGSKA (reference sequence). The CDR3 length is 17 residues. V was clipped by 0 bases and J by 4 bases; unmatched bases: 13. CDR3 residues: CSARDVEEAGVIETQYF. As DNA, the CDR3 is TGCAGTGCTAGAGACGTTGAGGAAGCGGGAGTGATAGAGACCCAGTACTTC.

The gene calls are TRBV5-1 and TRBJ2-7, with 13 bases lining up with TRBD2. Germline V lookup: CDR1 SGHRS, CDR2 YFSETQ. The V segment lost 4 bases and the J segment 7 bases; nucleotides outside the gene matches: 11. CDR3 length: 16 residues. This CDR3 reads CASSPRLAGGLGEQYF. The CDR3 coding sequence is TGCGCCAGCAGCCCACGACTAGCGGGGGGTCTGGGAGAGCAGTACTTC.